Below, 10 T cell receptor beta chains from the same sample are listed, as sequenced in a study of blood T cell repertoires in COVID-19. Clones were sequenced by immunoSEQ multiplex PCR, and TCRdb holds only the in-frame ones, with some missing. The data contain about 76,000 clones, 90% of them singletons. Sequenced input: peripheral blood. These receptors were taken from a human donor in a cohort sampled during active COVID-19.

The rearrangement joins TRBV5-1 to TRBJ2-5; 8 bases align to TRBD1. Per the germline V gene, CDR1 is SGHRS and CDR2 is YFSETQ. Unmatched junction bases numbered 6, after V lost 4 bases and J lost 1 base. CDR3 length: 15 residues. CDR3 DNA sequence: TGCGCCAGCAGCGAACTGACAGGGGTCCAAGAGACCCAGTACTTC. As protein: CASSELTGVQETQYF.

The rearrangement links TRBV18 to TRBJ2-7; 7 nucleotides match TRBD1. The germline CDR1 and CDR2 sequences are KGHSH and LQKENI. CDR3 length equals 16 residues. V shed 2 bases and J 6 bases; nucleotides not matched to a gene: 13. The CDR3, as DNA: TGTGCCAGCTCACCATCTCCAGGACAGGCTGGCGGCGAGCAGTACTTC. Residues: CASSPSPGQAGGEQYF.

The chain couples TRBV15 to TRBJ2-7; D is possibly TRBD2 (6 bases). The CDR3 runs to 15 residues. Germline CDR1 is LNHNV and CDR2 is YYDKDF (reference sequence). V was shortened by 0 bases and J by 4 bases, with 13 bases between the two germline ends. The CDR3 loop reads CATSRDPDSGYEQYF. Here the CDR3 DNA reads TGTGCCACCAGCAGAGATCCGGATAGCGGTTACGAGCAGTACTTC.

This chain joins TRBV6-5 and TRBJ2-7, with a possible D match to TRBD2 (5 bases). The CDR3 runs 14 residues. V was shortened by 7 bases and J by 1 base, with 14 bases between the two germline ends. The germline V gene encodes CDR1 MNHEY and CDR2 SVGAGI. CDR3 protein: CASKRVQSSYEQYF. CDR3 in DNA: TGTGCCAGCAAGAGGGTCCAGTCTTCCTACGAGCAGTACTTC.

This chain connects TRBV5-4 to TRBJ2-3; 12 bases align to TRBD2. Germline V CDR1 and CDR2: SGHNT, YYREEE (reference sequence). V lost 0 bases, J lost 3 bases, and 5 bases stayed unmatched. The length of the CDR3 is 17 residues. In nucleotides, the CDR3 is TGTGCCAGCAGCTTGGCTCTAGCGGGAGGGGGGACAGATACGCAGTATTTT. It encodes CASSLALAGGGTDTQYF.

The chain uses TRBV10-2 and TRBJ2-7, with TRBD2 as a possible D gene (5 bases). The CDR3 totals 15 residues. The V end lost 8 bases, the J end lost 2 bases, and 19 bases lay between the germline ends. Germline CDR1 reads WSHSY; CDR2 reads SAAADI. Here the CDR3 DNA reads TGCGCCAGCGGAGGCACAAACAGCGCCGCCTACGAGCAGTACTTC. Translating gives CASGGTNSAAYEQYF.

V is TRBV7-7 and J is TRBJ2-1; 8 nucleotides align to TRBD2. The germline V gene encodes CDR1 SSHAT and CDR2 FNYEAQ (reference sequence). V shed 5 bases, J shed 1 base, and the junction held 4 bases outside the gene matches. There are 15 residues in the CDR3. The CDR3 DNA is TGTGCCAGCAGCCCGGGACTAGATTCCTACAATGAGCAGTTCTTC. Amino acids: CASSPGLDSYNEQFF.

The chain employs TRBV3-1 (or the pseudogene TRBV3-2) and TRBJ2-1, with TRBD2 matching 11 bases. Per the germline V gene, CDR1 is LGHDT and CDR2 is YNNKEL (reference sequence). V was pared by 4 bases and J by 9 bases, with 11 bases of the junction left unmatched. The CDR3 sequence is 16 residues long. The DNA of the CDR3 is TGTGCCAGCAGCCCCCCGGGGGTAGCGGGAGGGGCTGAGCAGTTCTTC. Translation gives CASSPPGVAGGAEQFF.

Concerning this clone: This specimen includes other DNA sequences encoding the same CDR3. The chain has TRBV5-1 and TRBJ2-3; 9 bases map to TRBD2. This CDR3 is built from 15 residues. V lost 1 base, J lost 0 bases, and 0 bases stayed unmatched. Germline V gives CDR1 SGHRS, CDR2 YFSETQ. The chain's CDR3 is CASSLTSGSTDTQYF. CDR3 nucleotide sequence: TGCGCCAGCAGCTTGACTAGCGGGAGCACAGATACGCAGTATTTT.

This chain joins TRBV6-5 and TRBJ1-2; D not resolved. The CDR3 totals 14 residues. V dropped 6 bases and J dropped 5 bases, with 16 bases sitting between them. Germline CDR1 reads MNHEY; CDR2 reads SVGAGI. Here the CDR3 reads CASRDYSGIYGYTF. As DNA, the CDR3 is TGTGCCAGCAGGGACTACTCCGGGATTTATGGCTACACCTTC.